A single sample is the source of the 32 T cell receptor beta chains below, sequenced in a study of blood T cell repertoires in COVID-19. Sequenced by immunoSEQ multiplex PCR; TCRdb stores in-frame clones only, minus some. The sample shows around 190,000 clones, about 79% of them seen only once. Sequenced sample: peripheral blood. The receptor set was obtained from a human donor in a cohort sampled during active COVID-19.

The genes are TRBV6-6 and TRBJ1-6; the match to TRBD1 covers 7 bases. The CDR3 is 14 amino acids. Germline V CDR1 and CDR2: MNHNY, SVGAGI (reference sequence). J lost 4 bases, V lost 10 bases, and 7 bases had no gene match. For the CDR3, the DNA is TGTGCCACTAGGGACAGCGGATATAATTCACCCCTCCACTTT. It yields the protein CATRDSGYNSPLHF.

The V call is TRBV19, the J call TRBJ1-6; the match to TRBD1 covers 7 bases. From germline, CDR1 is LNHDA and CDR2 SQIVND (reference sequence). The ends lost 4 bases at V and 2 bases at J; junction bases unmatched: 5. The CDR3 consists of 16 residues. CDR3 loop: CASSNLGTAYNSPLHF. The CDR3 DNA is TGTGCCAGTAGTAACCTGGGGACAGCCTATAATTCACCCCTCCACTTT. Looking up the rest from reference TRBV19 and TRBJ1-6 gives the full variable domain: DGGITQSPKYLFRKEGQNVTLSCEQNLNHDAMYWYRQDPGQGLRLIYYSQIVNDFQKGDIAEGYSVSREKKESFPLTVTSAQKNPTAFYLCASSNLGTAYNSPLHFGNGTRLTVT.

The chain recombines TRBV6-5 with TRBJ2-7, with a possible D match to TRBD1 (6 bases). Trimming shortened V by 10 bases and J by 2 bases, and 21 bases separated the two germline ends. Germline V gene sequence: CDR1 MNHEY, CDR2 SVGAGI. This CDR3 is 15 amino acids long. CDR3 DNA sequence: TGTGCCATCCAATGGGGGCTTTTCGGGACCTACGAGCAGTACTTC. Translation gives CAIQWGLFGTYEQYF.

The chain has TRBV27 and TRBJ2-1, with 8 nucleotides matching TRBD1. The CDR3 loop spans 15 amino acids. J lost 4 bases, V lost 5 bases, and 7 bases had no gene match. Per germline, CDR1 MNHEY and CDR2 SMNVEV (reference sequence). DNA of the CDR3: TGTGCCAGCAGTCCTACAGGGGGGCTGTACAATGAGCAGTTCTTC. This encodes CASSPTGGLYNEQFF.

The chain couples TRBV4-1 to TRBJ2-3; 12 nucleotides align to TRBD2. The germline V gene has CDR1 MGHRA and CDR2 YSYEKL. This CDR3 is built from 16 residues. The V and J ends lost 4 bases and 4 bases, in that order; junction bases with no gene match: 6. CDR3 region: CASSLSASGRADTQYF. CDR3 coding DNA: TGCGCCAGCAGCCTATCAGCTAGCGGGAGGGCAGATACGCAGTATTTT.

CDR3 sequence reads: CASSRGTSGSPEYF. Written as DNA, the CDR3 is TGCGCCAGCAGCCGCGGGACTAGCGGGAGCCCAGAGTACTTC. The chain has TRBV4-1 and TRBJ2-7; 14 bases are shared with TRBD2. With 4 bases clipped from V and 11 bases from J, the junction kept 7 bases outside the gene matches. CDR1 is MGHRA and CDR2 is YSYEKL in the germline V gene. This CDR3 is built from 14 residues.

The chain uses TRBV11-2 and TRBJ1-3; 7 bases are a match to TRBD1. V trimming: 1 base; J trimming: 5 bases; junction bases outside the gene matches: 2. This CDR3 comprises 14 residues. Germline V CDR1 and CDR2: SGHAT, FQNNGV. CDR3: CASSLGQGRNTIYF. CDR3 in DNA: TGTGCCAGCAGCTTAGGACAGGGTCGAAACACCATATATTTT.

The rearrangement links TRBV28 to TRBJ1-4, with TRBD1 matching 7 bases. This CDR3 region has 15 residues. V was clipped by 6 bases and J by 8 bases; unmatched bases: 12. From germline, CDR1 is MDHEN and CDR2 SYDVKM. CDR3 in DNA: TGTGCCAGCAGCTCCCCTACAGGGGCTCAGGAAAAACTGTTTTTT. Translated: CASSSPTGAQEKLFF.

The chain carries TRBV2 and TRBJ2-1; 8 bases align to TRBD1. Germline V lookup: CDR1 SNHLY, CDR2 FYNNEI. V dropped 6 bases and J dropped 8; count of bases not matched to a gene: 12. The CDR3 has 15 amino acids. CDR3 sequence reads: CASSPEPGGLYEQFF. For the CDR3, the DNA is TGTGCCAGCAGCCCTGAGCCAGGGGGCTTGTATGAGCAGTTCTTC.

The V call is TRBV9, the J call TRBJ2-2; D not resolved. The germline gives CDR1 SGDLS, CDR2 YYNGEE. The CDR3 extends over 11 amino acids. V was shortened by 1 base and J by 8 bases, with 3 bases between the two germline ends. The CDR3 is CASSVQGELFF. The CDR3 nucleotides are TGTGCCAGCAGCGTACAAGGGGAGCTGTTTTTT.

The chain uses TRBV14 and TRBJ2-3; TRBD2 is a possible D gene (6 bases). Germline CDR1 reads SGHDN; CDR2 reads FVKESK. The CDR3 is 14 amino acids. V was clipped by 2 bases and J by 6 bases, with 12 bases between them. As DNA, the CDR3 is TGTGCCAGCAGCCAAAGTACTGGGGGGGATACGCAGTATTTT. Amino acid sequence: CASSQSTGGDTQYF.

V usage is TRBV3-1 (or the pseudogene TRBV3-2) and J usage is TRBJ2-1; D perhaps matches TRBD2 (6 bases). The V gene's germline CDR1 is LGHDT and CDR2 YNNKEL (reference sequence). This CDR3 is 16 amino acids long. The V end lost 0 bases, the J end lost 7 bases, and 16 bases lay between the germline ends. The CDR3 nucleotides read TGTGCCAGCAGCCAAGACGCGGAGGGCCTAGGAAATGAGCAGTTCTTC. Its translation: CASSQDAEGLGNEQFF.

The chain's CDR3 is CASSSSYEQYF. In nucleotides, the CDR3 is TGTGCCAGCAGCTCATCATACGAGCAGTACTTC. This rearrangement joins TRBV5-4 to TRBJ2-7; unclear D gene. Trimming took 3 bases from V and 4 from J, leaving 5 bases between them. Germline CDR1 SGHNT, CDR2 YYREEE (reference sequence). The CDR3 loop spans 11 amino acids.

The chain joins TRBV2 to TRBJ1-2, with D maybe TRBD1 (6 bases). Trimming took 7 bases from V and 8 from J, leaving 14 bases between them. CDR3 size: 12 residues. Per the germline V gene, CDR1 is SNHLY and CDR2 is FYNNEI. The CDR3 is CASMPQGGGYTF. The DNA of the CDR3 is TGTGCCAGCATGCCACAGGGCGGAGGCTACACCTTC. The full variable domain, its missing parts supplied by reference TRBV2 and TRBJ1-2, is EPEVTQTPSHQVTQMGQEVILRCVPISNHLYFYWYRQILGQKVEFLVSFYNNEISEKSEIFDDQFSVERPDGSNFTLKIRSTKLEDSAMYFCASMPQGGGYTFGSGTRLTVV.

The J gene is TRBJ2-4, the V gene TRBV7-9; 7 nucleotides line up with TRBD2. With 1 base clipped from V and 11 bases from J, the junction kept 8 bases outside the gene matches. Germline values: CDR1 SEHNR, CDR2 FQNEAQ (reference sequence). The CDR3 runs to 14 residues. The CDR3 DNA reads TGTGCCAGCAGCTTAGTAGGGGCGGGAGTACTTCAGTACTTC. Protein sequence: CASSLVGAGVLQYF.

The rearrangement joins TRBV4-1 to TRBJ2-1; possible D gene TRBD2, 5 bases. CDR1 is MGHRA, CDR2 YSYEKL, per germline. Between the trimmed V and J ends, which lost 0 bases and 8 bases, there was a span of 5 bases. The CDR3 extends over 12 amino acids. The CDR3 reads CASSQDGDEQFF. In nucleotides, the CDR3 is TGCGCCAGCAGCCAAGACGGGGATGAGCAGTTCTTC.

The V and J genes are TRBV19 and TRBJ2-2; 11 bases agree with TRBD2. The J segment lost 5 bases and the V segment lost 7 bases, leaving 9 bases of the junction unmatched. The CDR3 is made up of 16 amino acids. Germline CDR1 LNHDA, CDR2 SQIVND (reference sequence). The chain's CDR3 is CASTRLAGRGTGELFF. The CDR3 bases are TGTGCCAGTACCAGACTAGCGGGAAGAGGTACCGGGGAGCTGTTTTTT.

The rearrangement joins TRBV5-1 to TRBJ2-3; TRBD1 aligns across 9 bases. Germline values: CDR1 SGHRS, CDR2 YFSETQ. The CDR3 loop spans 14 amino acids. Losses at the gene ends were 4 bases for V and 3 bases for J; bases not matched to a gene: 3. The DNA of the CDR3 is TGCGCCAGCAGCCCGACAGGGGGAACAGATACGCAGTATTTT. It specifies CASSPTGGTDTQYF.

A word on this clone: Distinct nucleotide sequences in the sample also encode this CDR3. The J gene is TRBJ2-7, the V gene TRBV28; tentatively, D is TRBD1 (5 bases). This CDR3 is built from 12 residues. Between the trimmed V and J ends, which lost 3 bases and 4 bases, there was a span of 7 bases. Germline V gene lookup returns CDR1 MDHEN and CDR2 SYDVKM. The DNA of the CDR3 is TGTGCCAGCAGTTTCTCAGGGTACGAGCAGTACTTC. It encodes CASSFSGYEQYF.

Written as DNA, the CDR3 is TGTGCCAGCAGCTTGGGAGGCGCAGTCTATGGCTACACCTTC. Its translation: CASSLGGAVYGYTF. This sequence joins TRBV7-8 and TRBJ1-2; no clear D. Trimming stripped 3 bases from V and 4 bases from J, with 12 bases between. There are 14 residues in the CDR3. CDR1 is SGHVS, CDR2 FQNEAQ, per germline.

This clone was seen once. CDR3 DNA: TGTGCCAGCAGTCGGACAGGGGGCGCGGAAGATACGCAGTATTTT. Its translation is CASSRTGGAEDTQYF. The rearrangement uses TRBV6-5 and TRBJ2-3, with 11 nucleotides matching TRBD1. This CDR3 comprises 15 residues. CDR1 MNHEY and CDR2 SVGAGI come from the germline V gene. V gave up 5 bases and J gave up 5 bases; unmatched junction bases: 6.

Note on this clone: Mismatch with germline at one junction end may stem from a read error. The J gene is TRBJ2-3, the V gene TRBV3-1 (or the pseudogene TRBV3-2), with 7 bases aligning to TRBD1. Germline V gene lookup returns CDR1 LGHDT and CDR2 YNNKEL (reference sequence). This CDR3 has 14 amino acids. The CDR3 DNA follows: TGTGCCAGCACCCAACAGGGGTCCACAGATACGCAGTATTTT. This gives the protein CASTQQGSTDTQYF.

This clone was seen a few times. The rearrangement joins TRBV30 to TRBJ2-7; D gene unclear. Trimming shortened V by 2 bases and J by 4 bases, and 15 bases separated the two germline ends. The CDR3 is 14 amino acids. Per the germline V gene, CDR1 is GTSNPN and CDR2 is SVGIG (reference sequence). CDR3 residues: CAWSPPRSGYEQYF. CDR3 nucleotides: TGTGCCTGGAGTCCCCCCAGGTCCGGTTACGAGCAGTACTTC.

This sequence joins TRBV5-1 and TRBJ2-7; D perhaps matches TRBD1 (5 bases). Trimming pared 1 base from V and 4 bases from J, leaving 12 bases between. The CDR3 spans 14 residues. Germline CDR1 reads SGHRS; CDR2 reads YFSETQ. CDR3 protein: CASSLPGQIYEQYF. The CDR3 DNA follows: TGCGCCAGCAGCTTGCCCGGACAAATTTACGAGCAGTACTTC.

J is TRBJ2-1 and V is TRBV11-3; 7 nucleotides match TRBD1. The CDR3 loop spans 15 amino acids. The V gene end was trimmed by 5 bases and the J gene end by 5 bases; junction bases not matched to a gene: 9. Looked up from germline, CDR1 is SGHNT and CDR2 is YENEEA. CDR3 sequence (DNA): TGTGCCAGCAGCAAGGGACAGCTAAATCACAATGAGCAGTTCTTC. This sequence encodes CASSKGQLNHNEQFF.

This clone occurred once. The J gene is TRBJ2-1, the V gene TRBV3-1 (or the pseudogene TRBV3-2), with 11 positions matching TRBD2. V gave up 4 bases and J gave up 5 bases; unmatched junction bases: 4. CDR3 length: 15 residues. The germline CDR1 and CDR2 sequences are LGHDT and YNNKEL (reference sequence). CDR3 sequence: CASSRLTSGNNEQFF. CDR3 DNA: TGTGCCAGCAGCCGACTGACTAGCGGGAACAATGAGCAGTTCTTC.

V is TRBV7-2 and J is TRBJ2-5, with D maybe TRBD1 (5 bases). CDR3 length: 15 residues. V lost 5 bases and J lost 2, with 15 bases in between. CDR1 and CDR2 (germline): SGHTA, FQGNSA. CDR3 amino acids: CASSPDRQGQETQYF. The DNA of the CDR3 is TGTGCCAGCAGCCCCGACCGGCAGGGACAAGAGACCCAGTACTTC.

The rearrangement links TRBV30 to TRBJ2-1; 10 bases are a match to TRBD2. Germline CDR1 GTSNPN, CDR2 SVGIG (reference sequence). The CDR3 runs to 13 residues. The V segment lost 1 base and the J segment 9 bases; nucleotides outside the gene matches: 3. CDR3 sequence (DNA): TGTGCCTGGAGTGCAGCGGGAGGGAGTGAGCAGTTCTTC. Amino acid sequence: CAWSAAGGSEQFF. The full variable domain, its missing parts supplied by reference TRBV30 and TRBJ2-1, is SQTIHQWPATLVQPVGSPLSLECTVEGTSNPNLYWYRQAAGRGLQLLFYSVGIGQISSEVPQNLSASRPQDRQFILSSKKLLLSDSGFYLCAWSAAGGSEQFFGPGTRLTVL.

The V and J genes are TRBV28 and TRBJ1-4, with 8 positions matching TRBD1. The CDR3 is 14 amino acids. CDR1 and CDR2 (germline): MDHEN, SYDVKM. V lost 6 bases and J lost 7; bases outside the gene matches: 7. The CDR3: CASRQRTGGEKLFF. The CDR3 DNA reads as TGTGCCAGCAGACAAAGAACAGGGGGTGAAAAACTGTTTTTT.

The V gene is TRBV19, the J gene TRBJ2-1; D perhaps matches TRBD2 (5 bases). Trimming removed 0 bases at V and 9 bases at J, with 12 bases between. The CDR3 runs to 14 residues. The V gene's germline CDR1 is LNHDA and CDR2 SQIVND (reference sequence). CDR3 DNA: TGTGCCAGTAGTATAGAAGCTAGCTGGAGTGAGCAGTTCTTC. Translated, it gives CASSIEASWSEQFF.

CDR3 in DNA: TGTGCCAGTAGTAATACCGCGGGGAATGAGCAGTTCTTC. Protein product: CASSNTAGNEQFF. The V and J genes are TRBV19 and TRBJ2-1, with D maybe TRBD2 (6 bases). CDR3 length: 13 amino acids. Germline V gene lookup returns CDR1 LNHDA and CDR2 SQIVND (reference sequence). V lost 4 bases, J lost 7 bases, and 11 bases lay in between.

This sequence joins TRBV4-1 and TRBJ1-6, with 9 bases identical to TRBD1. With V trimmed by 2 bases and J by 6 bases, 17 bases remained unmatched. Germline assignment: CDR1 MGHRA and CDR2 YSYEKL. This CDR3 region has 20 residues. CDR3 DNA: TGCGCCAGCAGCCAAACCCCCGGGACAGGGAGGTCCGGGCCTAATTCACCCCTCCACTTT. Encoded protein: CASSQTPGTGRSGPNSPLHF.